These T cell receptor beta chains were read from a single sample in a study of beta chain features in type 1 diabetes. TCRdb keeps only in-frame clones here, not all; method: immunoSEQ multiplex PCR. The sample comprises about 260,000 clones, around 68% of which are singletons, and 0.053% rests with the top ten. The source material was naive CD4+ T cells from blood. Receptors were obtained from a man aged 25 to 45 in good health. Both conserved end residues are part of each CDR3. A D gene is named only where the DNA matches it firmly. Size tells how often a clone was seen (once, few, many) or the class of an expanded clone, and some rows leave it out.

>TRBJ2-5|TRBV7-6|NA|NA
CASSLEQETQYF
TGTGCCAGCAGCTTAGAGCAAGAGACCCAGTACTTC
>TRBJ1-4|TRBV18|NA|NA
CASSPQQAADNEKLFF
TGTGCCAGCTCACCACAGCAAGCAGCCGATAATGAAAAACTGTTTTTT
>TRBJ2-2|TRBV29-1|NA|NA
CSVEDLGRGTNTGELFF
TGCAGCGTTGAAGATCTTGGGCGGGGAACGAACACCGGGGAGCTGTTTTTT
>TRBJ2-4|TRBV10-3|NA|NA
CAISPNLGGAKNIQYF
TGTGCCATCAGTCCCAATCTAGGGGGGGCCAAAAACATTCAGTACTTC
>TRBJ1-1|TRBV30|once|NA
CAWSVRPGGNEAFF
TGTGCCTGGAGTGTCCGTCCGGGGGGCAATGAAGCTTTCTTT
>TRBJ2-7|TRBV19|NA|TRBD1
CASSMVRGTYEQYF
TGTGCCAGTAGTATGGTCAGGGGGACCTACGAGCAGTACTTC
>TRBJ2-2|TRBV30|NA|NA
CAWSVLSGELFF
TGTGCCTGGAGTGTATTATCCGGGGAGCTGTTTTTT
>TRBJ2-3|TRBV25-1|NA|TRBD1
CASSDYRGLEDTQYF
TGTGCCAGCAGTGACTACAGGGGGCTAGAAGATACGCAGTATTTT
>TRBJ2-2|TRBV30|NA|NA
CAWSVLQINTGELFF
TGTGCCTGGAGTGTACTACAGATAAACACCGGGGAGCTGTTTTTT
>TRBJ2-3|TRBV29-1|NA|TRBD1
CSVKNRGKRDTQYF
TGCAGCGTCAAAAACAGGGGGAAGAGGGATACGCAGTATTTT